The subject of this entry is one T cell receptor (beta chain). Per the original methods: Reference gene primer amplification gave estimated nucleated cell counts. Only in-frame clones appear in the TCRdb table, and some are missing; sequencing was by immunoSEQ multiplex PCR. Clone size and the V and J calls come from that table; the DNA yielded D and trimming. The sample consists of 200,000 or so clones, 80% to 90% of them appearing once. These data originate in a study of blood T cell repertoires in COVID-19. Overall study: From T cells, B-cell-depleted T cells, or PBMCs came the material, which was cDNA or gDNA.

After removal of 5 bases from V and 3 bases from J, the junction contained 7 bases not matched to a gene. Germline loops: CDR1 SGHNT, CDR2 YENEEA. This CDR3 contains 15 residues. The chain carries TRBV11-3 and TRBJ2-7, with 10 bases aligning to TRBD1. The TCR was taken from a human donor with active or convalescent COVID-19. The donor label of this sample is uncertain. The sample was peripheral blood. CDR3 protein: CASSLTGQGDYEQYF. The DNA of the CDR3 is TGTGCCAGCAGCCTCACCGGACAGGGGGACTACGAGCAGTACTTC.